The next 28 T cell receptor beta chains were all read from a single sample in a study of cytomegalovirus exposure and HLA in healthy donors. In the PCR, 60 Vbeta and 13 Jbeta primers were used. The data were produced by immunoSEQ multiplex PCR, yet TCRdb's version contains in-frame clones alone and is incomplete. In the table there are about 190,000 clones, approximately 78% of which are singletons. The sample taken for sequencing was PBMCs. The receptors were gathered from a woman aged 25 to 39 in good health and CMV-seropositive.

This clone has a single count. V is TRBV7-2 and J is TRBJ2-7; 9 bases map to TRBD1. The ends lost 5 bases at V and 6 bases at J; junction bases unmatched: 5. In germline, CDR1 is SGHTA, CDR2 FQGNSA. The CDR3 has 13 residues. CDR3 nucleotide sequence: TGTGCCAGCAGCCCTGACAGGGGGGGCGAGCAGTACTTC. Amino acid sequence: CASSPDRGGEQYF.

The table lists this clone with a count of one. The chain joins TRBV11-2 to TRBJ2-5; D call uncertain. This CDR3 contains 13 residues. V was trimmed by 5 bases and J by 2 bases, leaving 9 bases between them. Germline V gene data show CDR1 as SGHAT and CDR2 as FQNNGV. CDR3 loop: CASSPPLQETQYF. CDR3 coding DNA: TGTGCCAGCAGCCCCCCCCTTCAAGAGACCCAGTACTTC.

The rearrangement joins TRBV27 to TRBJ2-1; the D gene is possibly TRBD2 (6 bases). Germline V lookup: CDR1 MNHEY, CDR2 SMNVEV (reference sequence). The CDR3 is 16 residues long. V dropped 6 bases and J dropped 4 bases, with 19 bases sitting between them. The DNA of the CDR3 is TGTGCCAGCAGGGGGGGTGAGGCGGGACTTTACAATGAGCAGTTCTTC. It encodes CASRGGEAGLYNEQFF.

The chain carries TRBV18 and TRBJ1-4, with TRBD1 as a possible D gene (5 bases). V was trimmed by 2 bases and J by 7 bases, leaving 14 bases between them. The CDR3 loop spans 15 amino acids. Germline assignment: CDR1 KGHSH and CDR2 LQKENI. The CDR3 loop reads CASSPGAETREKLFF. Here the CDR3 DNA reads TGTGCCAGCTCACCAGGGGCCGAAACCCGTGAAAAACTGTTTTTT.

The chain uses TRBV11-3 and TRBJ1-5, with D maybe TRBD1 (6 bases). CDR1 and CDR2 (germline): SGHNT, YENEEA. CDR3 size: 13 residues. The germline V and J ends were trimmed by 5 bases and 4 bases, with 9 bases remaining between them. The CDR3 region is CASSADRNQPQHF. CDR3 nucleotide sequence: TGTGCCAGCAGCGCGGACAGAAATCAGCCCCAGCATTTT.

The V call is TRBV7-9, the J call TRBJ2-3; 8 nucleotides line up with TRBD2. The CDR3 consists of 15 residues. Germline CDR1 SEHNR, CDR2 FQNEAQ (reference sequence). V shed 5 bases, J shed 5 bases, and the junction held 9 bases outside the gene matches. This CDR3 is CASSPQREKGDTQYF. The CDR3 DNA reads TGTGCCAGCAGCCCTCAGCGGGAGAAGGGAGATACGCAGTATTTT.

The V gene is TRBV2, the J gene TRBJ2-1; 7 positions match TRBD1. The CDR3 sequence is 13 residues long. Losses at the gene ends were 9 bases for V and 3 bases for J; bases not matched to a gene: 5. CDR1 SNHLY and CDR2 FYNNEI come from the germline V gene. CDR3 bases: TGTGCCAGGTCCGGGACAGACTACAATGAGCAGTTCTTC. Translating it yields CARSGTDYNEQFF. The entire variable domain, with the rest obtained from reference TRBV2 and TRBJ2-1, is as follows: EPEVTQTPSHQVTQMGQEVILRCVPISNHLYFYWYRQILGQKVEFLVSFYNNEISEKSEIFDDQFSVERPDGSNFTLKIRSTKLEDSAMYFCARSGTDYNEQFFGPGTRLTVL.

In this sample, this clone turned up once. The V and J genes are TRBV30 and TRBJ2-7; no clear D gene. CDR3 length: 12 amino acids. Germline V lookup: CDR1 GTSNPN, CDR2 SVGIG (reference sequence). V lost 4 bases and J 2 bases, leaving 9 bases between the germline ends. CDR3 region: CAWMTGPYEQYF. CDR3 sequence (DNA): TGTGCCTGGATGACTGGCCCCTACGAGCAGTACTTC.

The V gene is TRBV5-4, the J gene TRBJ1-2; 10 bases are a match to TRBD1. Germline V lookup: CDR1 SGHNT, CDR2 YYREEE (reference sequence). This CDR3 is built from 16 residues. V lost 4 bases, J lost 3 bases, and 9 bases stayed unmatched. CDR3 residues: CASSPTRDRGDYGYTF. Written as DNA, the CDR3 is TGTGCCAGCAGCCCAACCCGGGACAGGGGCGACTATGGCTACACCTTC. Filled out from reference TRBV5-4 and TRBJ1-2, the complete variable domain reads ETGVTQSPTHLIKTRGQQVTLRCSSQSGHNTVSWYQQALGQGPQFIFQYYREEENGRGNFPPRFSGLQFPNYSSELNVNALELDDSALYLCASSPTRDRGDYGYTFGSGTRLTVV.

V usage is TRBV4-1 and J usage is TRBJ2-2; D perhaps matches TRBD1 (6 bases). V shed 5 bases and J shed 1 base, with 14 bases lying between them. The CDR3 is made up of 16 amino acids. CDR1 and CDR2 (germline): MGHRA, YSYEKL. The CDR3: CASSFTWGQNTGELFF. The CDR3 nucleotides are TGCGCCAGCAGCTTCACTTGGGGACAGAACACCGGGGAGCTGTTTTTT.

The chain uses TRBV7-9 and TRBJ2-3, with D possibly matching TRBD2 (6 bases). The V gene's germline CDR1 is SEHNR and CDR2 FQNEAQ (reference sequence). V shed 4 bases and J shed 3 bases, with 11 bases lying between them. The CDR3 length is 14 residues. CDR3: CASSYGGVTDTQYF. Written as DNA, the CDR3 is TGTGCCAGCAGCTACGGGGGAGTTACAGATACGCAGTATTTT.

This chain connects TRBV28 to TRBJ1-6; D not resolved. The CDR3 consists of 11 residues. The V gene lost 7 bases and the J gene lost 6 bases, with 4 bases spanning the gap. Germline V gene lookup returns CDR1 MDHEN and CDR2 SYDVKM. CDR3 in DNA: TGTGCCAGCAACAGTAATTCACCCCTCCACTTT. It codes for CASNSNSPLHF.

V is TRBV19 and J is TRBJ2-7; 8 bases are a match to TRBD2. CDR3 length: 15 residues. The V and J ends lost 2 bases and 4 bases, in that order; junction bases with no gene match: 7. Germline V gene lookup returns CDR1 LNHDA and CDR2 SQIVND (reference sequence). In DNA, the CDR3 is TGTGCCAGTAGTATAAATCTAGCGGGTGCTTACGAGCAGTACTTC. Translating it yields CASSINLAGAYEQYF.

The rearrangement uses TRBV28 and TRBJ2-1, with TRBD2 matching 13 bases. Losses at the gene ends were 4 bases for V and 7 bases for J; bases not matched to a gene: 7. CDR1 is MDHEN, CDR2 SYDVKM, per germline. This CDR3 is built from 16 residues. The DNA of the CDR3 is TGTGCCAGCAGTTATTTCCCGGGACTAGCGGGAAATGAGCAGTTCTTC. Its protein is CASSYFPGLAGNEQFF.

The chain joins TRBV5-1 to TRBJ1-1; 9 bases fit TRBD1. V dropped 7 bases and J dropped 4; count of bases not matched to a gene: 5. CDR3 size: 13 residues. Germline V gives CDR1 SGHRS, CDR2 YFSETQ. This CDR3 reads CASGRDRATEAFF. CDR3 nucleotide sequence: TGCGCCAGCGGCCGGGACAGGGCCACTGAAGCTTTCTTT.

The V call is TRBV28, the J call TRBJ2-7; 11 bases line up with TRBD2. The CDR3 is 13 residues long. Germline V gene data show CDR1 as MDHEN and CDR2 as SYDVKM. After removal of 8 bases from V and 2 bases from J, the junction contained 2 bases not matched to a gene. CDR3 DNA sequence: TGTGCCAGCGGGACTAGCGGAACCTACGAGCAGTACTTC. Translation gives CASGTSGTYEQYF.

The V call is TRBV28, the J call TRBJ2-5, with 10 bases fitting TRBD2. This CDR3 region has 16 residues. With V trimmed by 3 bases and J by 4 bases, 8 bases remained unmatched. The germline V gene has CDR1 MDHEN and CDR2 SYDVKM. CDR3 residues: CASSLFSAGGGETQYF. Here the CDR3 DNA reads TGTGCCAGCAGTTTGTTCTCAGCGGGAGGGGGAGAGACCCAGTACTTC.

The chain carries TRBV5-1 and TRBJ2-1; D is possibly TRBD2 (6 bases). Germline values: CDR1 SGHRS, CDR2 YFSETQ. CDR3 length: 16 residues. Trimming removed 4 bases from V and 8 bases from J, with 22 bases in between. The DNA of the CDR3 is TGCGCCAGCAGCGGCACAGCGGGTTTTGGTTTGGATGAGCAGTTCTTC. Protein: CASSGTAGFGLDEQFF. The variable domain in full, with the rest retrieved from reference TRBV5-1 and TRBJ2-1, is KAGVTQTPRYLIKTRGQQVTLSCSPISGHRSVSWYQQTPGQGLQFLFEYFSETQRNKGNFPGRFSGRQFSNSRSEMNVSTLELGDSALYLCASSGTAGFGLDEQFFGPGTRLTVL.

Note on this clone: A read error may produce the germline difference seen at one junction end. V is TRBV7-9 and J is TRBJ2-3; D is uncertain. CDR1 and CDR2 from the germline V gene are SEHNR and FQNEAQ (reference sequence). The CDR3 spans 12 residues. CDR3: CSSSSQTGTQYF. DNA for the CDR3: TGTTCCAGCAGCTCCCAGACGGGTACGCAGTATTTT.

This clone came up a few times. The chain recombines TRBV7-2 with TRBJ2-1; maybe TRBD2 (6 bases). Germline loops: CDR1 SGHTA, CDR2 FQGNSA. This CDR3 contains 16 residues. V gave up 1 base and J gave up 9 bases, with 19 bases separating them. The CDR3 reads CASSLGRASVPGEQFF. As DNA, the CDR3 is TGTGCCAGCAGCTTAGGTCGGGCTAGCGTTCCTGGTGAGCAGTTCTTC.

This chain links TRBV6-5 with TRBJ2-7; TRBD2 matches at 10 bases. There are 15 residues in the CDR3. Per germline, CDR1 MNHEY and CDR2 SVGAGI. After removal of 5 bases from V and 6 bases from J, the junction contained 10 bases not matched to a gene. CDR3 sequence: CASSTGTSAPSEQYF. CDR3 nucleotide sequence: TGTGCCAGCAGTACGGGGACTAGCGCTCCTAGCGAGCAGTACTTC.

The genes are TRBV18 and TRBJ1-2; 9 bases map to TRBD1. Trimming cost V 3 bases and J 5 bases; bases outside gene matches: 1. The CDR3 covers 13 residues. Looked up from germline, CDR1 is KGHSH and CDR2 is LQKENI. For the CDR3, the DNA is TGTGCCAGCTCACCTGACAGGGGGTATGGCTACACCTTC. This translates into CASSPDRGYGYTF.

This clone was seen just once. The chain carries TRBV13 and TRBJ2-2, with D maybe TRBD2 (6 bases). V lost 5 bases to trimming and J lost 2 bases, with 15 bases between them. The CDR3 loop spans 16 amino acids. CDR1 and CDR2 (germline): PRHDT, FYEKMQ (reference sequence). CDR3 amino acids: CASSPGVQGNTGELFF. The CDR3 region has the DNA TGTGCCAGCAGCCCGGGGGTGCAGGGCAACACCGGGGAGCTGTTTTTT. Complete variable domain (other parts from reference TRBV13 and TRBJ2-2): AAGVIQSPRHLIKEKRETATLKCYPIPRHDTVYWYQQGPGQDPQFLISFYEKMQSDKGSIPDRFSAQQFSDYHSELNMSSLELGDSALYFCASSPGVQGNTGELFFGEGSRLTVL.

Here the CDR3 reads CASSLSAGWVETQYF. The CDR3 bases are TGTGCCAGCAGTTTATCGGCAGGGTGGGTGGAGACCCAGTACTTC. The V gene is TRBV27, the J gene TRBJ2-5; maybe TRBD1 (5 bases). V lost 0 bases, J lost 5 bases, and 13 bases lay in between. CDR3 length equals 15 residues. CDR1 is MNHEY, CDR2 SMNVEV, per germline (reference sequence).

The V call is TRBV21-1, the J call TRBJ1-3; the table assigns TRBD1, which was not confirmed against the DNA. TRBV21-1 is designated a pseudogene. This CDR3 is built from 17 residues. This chain's CDR3 is CASIRGPMRDSGNTIYF. DNA of the CDR3: TGTGCCAGCATCAGGGGCCCGATGAGAGACTCTGGAAACACCATATATTTT.

The chain has TRBV28 and TRBJ2-2; 7 bases map to TRBD2. The V gene end was trimmed by 6 bases and the J gene end by 4 bases; junction bases not matched to a gene: 2. Germline CDR1 MDHEN, CDR2 SYDVKM. CDR3 length equals 13 residues. The CDR3: CASRLASTGELFF. Here the CDR3 DNA reads TGTGCCAGCAGACTAGCGTCCACCGGGGAGCTGTTTTTT. Full variable domain (missing parts from reference TRBV28 and TRBJ2-2): DVKVTQSSRYLVKRTGEKVFLECVQDMDHENMFWYRQDPGLGLRLIYFSYDVKMKEKGDIPEGYSVSREKKERFSLILESASTNQTSMYLCASRLASTGELFFGEGSRLTVL.

This chain connects TRBV4-2 to TRBJ1-4, with D hard to call. V lost 4 bases to trimming and J lost 12 bases, with 15 bases between them. The CDR3 is 13 amino acids. Germline V gives CDR1 LGHNA, CDR2 YNFKEQ. This CDR3 is CASSLVGRPELFF. The CDR3 bases are TGTGCCAGCAGCCTCGTGGGCCGCCCAGAACTGTTTTTT.

The rearrangement uses TRBV5-1 and TRBJ2-4; 10 bases fit TRBD1. This CDR3 is 16 amino acids long. The ends lost 5 bases at V and 2 bases at J; junction bases unmatched: 7. Per germline, CDR1 SGHRS and CDR2 YFSETQ. CDR3 in amino acids: CASSRQGANTKNIQYF. CDR3 nucleotides: TGCGCCAGCAGTAGACAGGGGGCGAACACCAAAAACATTCAGTACTTC.